This TCR beta chain derives from a study of Ad26.COV2.S vaccination and SARS-CoV-2 variants. Study background: COV1001, an Ad26.COV2.S trial, supplied this vaccine-arm donor. Study-level results: Marked by substantial breadth, spike-specific CD8+ and CD4+ T cell responses were reportedly seen after vaccination.

Treatment described: around 19 received Ad26.COV2.S at low or high dose, single or two shots; roughly 5 received placebo; per-sample allocation not given. Sampling happened 63 days after the first vaccine or placebo injection. Donation came from an adult in Boston who was aged 18-55 years. As regards this clone: Its target is unknown.

Using immunoSEQ multiplex PCR, the repertoire was profiled, and TCRdb retains in-frame clones only, with some absent. The profile shows about 460,000 clones, nearly 90% of them singletons. This CDR3 is built from 15 residues. V gave up 8 bases and J gave up 0 bases, with 11 bases separating them. Germline V gene lookup returns CDR1 MNHEY and CDR2 SMNVEV (reference sequence). The chain links TRBV27 to TRBJ1-6; a possible D gene is TRBD1 (5 bases). This receptor was taken from a person between 18 and 59 years old who received the Ad26.COV2.S COVID-19 vaccine or a placebo. The material was peripheral blood, obtained in a trial of Ad26.COV2.S vaccine versus placebo. CDR3 amino acids: CASWGLGSYNSPLHF. CDR3 in DNA: TGTGCCAGCTGGGGCCTGGGCTCCTATAATTCACCCCTCCACTTT.